Listed below are T cell receptor beta chains from one sample, sequenced in a study of identifying expanded T cells in peripheral blood. Using immunoSEQ multiplex PCR, the repertoire was profiled, and TCRdb retains in-frame clones only, with some absent. The sample lists 91,000 or so clones; almost 90% were seen once. Sequenced: blood. The receptors shown here come from a person between 18 and 75 years old in good health. Both conserved end residues are part of each CDR3. D genes are given only for firm matches. Rows give clone size only sometimes, using once, few, many, or a class for an expanded clone.

D gene,J gene,V gene,clone size,CDR3 protein,CDR3 DNA
.,TRBJ1-6,TRBV5-1,few,CASSLESGYNSPLHF,TGCGCCAGCAGCTTGGAATCGGGGTATAATTCACCCCTCCACTTT
.,TRBJ2-3,TRBV5-4,.,CASSLGGPPSPDTQYF,TGTGCCAGCAGCTTGGGGGGGCCCCCGTCCCCAGATACGCAGTATTTT
.,TRBJ2-7,TRBV14,.,CASSLFGGEQYF,TGTGCCAGCAGCCTCTTTGGGGGCGAGCAGTACTTC
TRBD1,TRBJ1-1,TRBV30,.,CAWRGQGERTEAFF,TGTGCCTGGAGGGGACAGGGGGAAAGGACTGAAGCTTTCTTT
TRBD1,TRBJ1-5,TRBV15,.,CATSRDRGTGGQPQHF,TGTGCCACCAGCAGAGATCGGGGGACAGGGGGTCAGCCCCAGCATTTT
TRBD1,TRBJ2-2,TRBV5-4,.,CASTRDRTTNTGELFF,TGTGCCAGCACCCGGGACAGGACCACGAACACCGGGGAGCTGTTTTTT
TRBD1,TRBJ2-5,TRBV5-3,.,CASSQGGQGAETQYF,TGTGCCAGCAGCCAAGGGGGACAGGGGGCAGAGACCCAGTACTTC
.,TRBJ2-5,TRBV6-1,.,CASSLTSDQETQYF,TGTGCCAGCAGTTTGACCTCAGACCAAGAGACCCAGTACTTC
TRBD1,TRBJ2-7,TRBV30,.,CAWRDDRDFPYEQYF,TGTGCCTGGAGAGATGACAGGGATTTTCCCTACGAGCAGTACTTC
.,TRBJ1-6,TRBV27,few,CASSPGQYNSPLHF,TGTGCCAGCAGCCCCGGACAGTATAATTCACCCCTCCACTTT
.,TRBJ2-5,TRBV2,.,CASSEMGYGTQYF,TGTGCCAGCAGTGAGATGGGGTACGGGACCCAGTACTTC
.,TRBJ1-5,TRBV6-1,.,CASSEAQEQNQPQHF,TGTGCCAGCAGTGAAGCACAGGAACAGAATCAGCCCCAGCATTTT
.,TRBJ2-5,TRBV5-1,.,CASSAYGEETQYF,TGCGCCAGCTCAGCTTACGGGGAAGAGACCCAGTACTTC
TRBD2,TRBJ2-1,TRBV9,once,CASSVKRGDPLSSYNEQFF,TGTGCCAGCAGCGTTAAGCGGGGGGACCCCCTTAGCTCCTACAATGAGCAGTTCTTC
TRBD1,TRBJ2-5,TRBV4-2,.,CASSQEPGQGAREQYF,TGTGCCAGCAGCCAGGAACCGGGACAGGGGGCTCGGGAGCAGTACTTC
TRBD2,TRBJ2-7,TRBV27,.,CASSGRLAGAHYEQYF,TGTGCCAGCAGTGGAAGACTAGCGGGGGCCCATTACGAGCAGTACTTC
.,TRBJ2-7,TRBV27,.,CASSPYSYEQYF,TGTGCCAGCAGTCCATACAGCTACGAGCAGTACTTC
TRBD2,TRBJ2-1,TRBV7-3,.,CASSLGTSPDNEQFF,TGTGCCAGCAGCTTAGGGACTAGCCCAGACAATGAGCAGTTCTTC
.,TRBJ1-2,TRBV5-1,few,CASSLAQTGNGYTF,TGCGCCAGCAGCTTGGCCCAAACAGGGAATGGCTACACCTTC
TRBD2,TRBJ2-7,TRBV2,.,CASSGRLAGTYEQYF,TGTGCCAGCAGTGGGCGACTAGCGGGGACCTACGAGCAGTACTTC
.,TRBJ2-7,TRBV7-2,once,CASSLASDTSYEQYF,TGTGCCAGCAGCTTAGCTTCCGACACTTCCTACGAGCAGTACTTC
TRBD1,TRBJ1-5,TRBV28,.,CASTPGEGAVGNQPQHF,TGTGCCAGCACCCCAGGGGAGGGGGCGGTCGGCAATCAGCCCCAGCATTTT
.,TRBJ1-1,TRBV7-3,.,CASSLTRGAYTEAFF,TGTGCCAGCAGCTTAACGAGGGGGGCCTACACTGAAGCTTTCTTT
.,TRBJ1-5,TRBV18,once,CASSQGSDQPQHF,TGTGCCAGCTCACAGGGTAGCGATCAGCCCCAGCATTTT
TRBD1,TRBJ2-3,TRBV6-1,.,CASSPRTGATDTQYF,TGTGCCAGCAGTCCTCGGACAGGGGCCACAGATACGCAGTATTTT
.,TRBJ2-7,TRBV21-1,.,CASSKGGLAGVYEQYF,TGTGCCAGCAGCAAAGGAGGACTAGCGGGTGTATACGAGCAGTACTTC
.,TRBJ1-5,TRBV5-5,.,CASSPLFGSEPQHF,TGTGCCAGCAGCCCCCTCTTTGGCTCCGAGCCCCAGCATTTT
TRBD1,TRBJ2-5,TRBV19,.,CASSRSKGTGQETQYF,TGTGCCAGTAGTAGGTCTAAGGGGACAGGGCAAGAGACCCAGTACTTC